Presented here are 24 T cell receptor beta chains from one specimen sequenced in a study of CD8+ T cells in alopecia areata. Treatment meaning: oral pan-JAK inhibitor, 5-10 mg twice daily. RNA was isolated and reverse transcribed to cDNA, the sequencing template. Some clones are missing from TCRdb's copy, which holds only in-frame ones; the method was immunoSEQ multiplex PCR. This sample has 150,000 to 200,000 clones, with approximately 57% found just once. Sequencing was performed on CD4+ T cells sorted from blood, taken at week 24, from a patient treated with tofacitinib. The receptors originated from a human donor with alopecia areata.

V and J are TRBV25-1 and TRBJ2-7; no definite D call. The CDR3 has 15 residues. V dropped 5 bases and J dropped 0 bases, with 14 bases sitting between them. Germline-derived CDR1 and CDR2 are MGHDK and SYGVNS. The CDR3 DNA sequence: TGTGCCAGCAGTCCCCAAGGGCCAAGCTCCTACGAGCAGTACTTC. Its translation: CASSPQGPSSYEQYF.

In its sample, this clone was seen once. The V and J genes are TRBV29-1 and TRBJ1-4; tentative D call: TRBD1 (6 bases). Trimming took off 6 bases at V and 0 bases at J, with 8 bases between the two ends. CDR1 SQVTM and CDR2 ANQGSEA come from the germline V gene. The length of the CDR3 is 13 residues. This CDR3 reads CSVGTTTNEKLFF. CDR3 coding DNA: TGCAGCGTCGGGACAACAACTAATGAAAAACTGTTTTTT.

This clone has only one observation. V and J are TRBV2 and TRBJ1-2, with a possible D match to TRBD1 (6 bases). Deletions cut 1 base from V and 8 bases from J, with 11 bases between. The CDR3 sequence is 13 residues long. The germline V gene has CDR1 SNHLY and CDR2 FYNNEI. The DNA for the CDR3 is TGTGCCAGCAGTGAAGACCCCGGGGGCGGCTACACCTTC. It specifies CASSEDPGGGYTF.

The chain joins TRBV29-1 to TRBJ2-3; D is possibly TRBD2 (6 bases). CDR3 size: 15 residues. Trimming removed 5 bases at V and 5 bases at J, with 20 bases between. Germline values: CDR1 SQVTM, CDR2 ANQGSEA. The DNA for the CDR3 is TGCAGCGTTAACGGAGGAGGGAGAAGGATAGATACGCAGTATTTT. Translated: CSVNGGGRRIDTQYF.

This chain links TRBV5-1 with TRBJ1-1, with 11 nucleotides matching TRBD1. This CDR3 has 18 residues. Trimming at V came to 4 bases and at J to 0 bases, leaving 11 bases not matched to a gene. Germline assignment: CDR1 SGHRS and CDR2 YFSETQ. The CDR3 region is CASSPWTGGRGMNTEAFF. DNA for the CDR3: TGCGCCAGCAGCCCATGGACAGGGGGCCGGGGCATGAACACTGAAGCTTTCTTT. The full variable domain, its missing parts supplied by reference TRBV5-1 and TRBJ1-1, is KAGVTQTPRYLIKTRGQQVTLSCSPISGHRSVSWYQQTPGQGLQFLFEYFSETQRNKGNFPGRFSGRQFSNSRSEMNVSTLELGDSALYLCASSPWTGGRGMNTEAFFGQGTRLTVV.

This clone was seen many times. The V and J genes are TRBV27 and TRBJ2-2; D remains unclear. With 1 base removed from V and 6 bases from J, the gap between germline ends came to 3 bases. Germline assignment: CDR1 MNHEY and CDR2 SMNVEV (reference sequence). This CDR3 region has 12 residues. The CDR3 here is CASSLWPGELFF. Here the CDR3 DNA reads TGTGCCAGCAGTTTATGGCCCGGGGAGCTGTTTTTT.

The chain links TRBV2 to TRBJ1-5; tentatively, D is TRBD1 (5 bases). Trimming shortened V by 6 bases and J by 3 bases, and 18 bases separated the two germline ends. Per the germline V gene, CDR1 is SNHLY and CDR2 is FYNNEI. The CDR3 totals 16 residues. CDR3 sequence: CASSSNKGAFNQPQHF. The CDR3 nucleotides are TGTGCCAGCAGCTCCAATAAAGGGGCCTTCAATCAGCCCCAGCATTTT.

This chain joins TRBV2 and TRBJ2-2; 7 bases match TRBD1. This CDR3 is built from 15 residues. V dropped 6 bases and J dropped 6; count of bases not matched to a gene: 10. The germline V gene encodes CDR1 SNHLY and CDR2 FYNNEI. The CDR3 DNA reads TGTGCCAGCAGCCCTACAGGGGTTGGGGCCGGGGAGCTGTTTTTT. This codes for CASSPTGVGAGELFF. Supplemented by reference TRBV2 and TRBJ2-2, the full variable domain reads EPEVTQTPSHQVTQMGQEVILRCVPISNHLYFYWYRQILGQKVEFLVSFYNNEISEKSEIFDDQFSVERPDGSNFTLKIRSTKLEDSAMYFCASSPTGVGAGELFFGEGSRLTVL.

The DNA of the CDR3 is TGCAGCGTTGTGGGTCCGAGACAGGGAAGAGAGACCCAGTACTTC. Translating it yields CSVVGPRQGRETQYF. The chain has TRBV29-1 and TRBJ2-5; TRBD1 agrees at 7 bases. Unmatched junction bases numbered 12, after V lost 4 bases and J lost 4 bases. Germline assignment: CDR1 SQVTM and CDR2 ANQGSEA. CDR3 length equals 15 residues.

The CDR3 reads CSVESRGVGHYGYTF. Here the CDR3 DNA reads TGCAGCGTTGAAAGTAGGGGAGTTGGACACTATGGCTACACCTTC. The chain couples TRBV29-1 to TRBJ1-2; possible D gene TRBD1, 5 bases. Germline CDR1 reads SQVTM; CDR2 reads ANQGSEA. The CDR3 loop spans 15 amino acids. V was clipped by 2 bases and J by 3 bases, with 16 bases between them.

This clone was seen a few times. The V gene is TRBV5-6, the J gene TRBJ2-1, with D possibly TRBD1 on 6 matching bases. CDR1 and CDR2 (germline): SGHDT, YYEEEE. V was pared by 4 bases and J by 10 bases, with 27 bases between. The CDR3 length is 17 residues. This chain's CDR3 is CASSLQPGARFALEQFF. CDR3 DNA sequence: TGTGCCAGCAGCCTCCAGCCAGGGGCCCGCTTCGCCCTCGAGCAGTTCTTC.

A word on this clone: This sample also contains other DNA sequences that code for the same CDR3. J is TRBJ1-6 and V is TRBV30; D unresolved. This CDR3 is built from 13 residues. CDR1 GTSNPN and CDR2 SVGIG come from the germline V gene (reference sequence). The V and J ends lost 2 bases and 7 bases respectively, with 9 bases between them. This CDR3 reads CAWSPGRNSPLHF. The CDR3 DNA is TGTGCCTGGAGTCCAGGACGGAATTCACCCCTCCACTTT.

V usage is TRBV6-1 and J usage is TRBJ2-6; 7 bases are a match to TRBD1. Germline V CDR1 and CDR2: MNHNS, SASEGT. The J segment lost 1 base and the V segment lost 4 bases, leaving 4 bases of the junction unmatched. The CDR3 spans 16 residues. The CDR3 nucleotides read TGTGCCAGCAGTGGACAGGGCGATTCTGGGGCCAACGTCCTGACTTTC. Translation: CASSGQGDSGANVLTF.

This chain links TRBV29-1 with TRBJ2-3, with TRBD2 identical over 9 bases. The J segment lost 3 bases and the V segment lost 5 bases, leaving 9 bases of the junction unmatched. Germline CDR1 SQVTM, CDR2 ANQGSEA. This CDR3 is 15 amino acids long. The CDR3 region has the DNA TGCAGCGTTTCTTCTCGCGGGGGGGGTACAGATACGCAGTATTTT. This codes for CSVSSRGGGTDTQYF.

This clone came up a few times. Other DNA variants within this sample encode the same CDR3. The CDR3 reads CSVDRGGRTEAFF. CDR3 DNA: TGCAGCGTTGACAGGGGGGGGAGGACTGAAGCTTTCTTT. The chain is built from TRBV29-1 and TRBJ1-1; TRBD1 matches at 7 bases. Germline lookup yields CDR1 SQVTM and CDR2 ANQGSEA. V shed 3 bases and J 5 bases; nucleotides not matched to a gene: 6. This CDR3 is 13 amino acids long.

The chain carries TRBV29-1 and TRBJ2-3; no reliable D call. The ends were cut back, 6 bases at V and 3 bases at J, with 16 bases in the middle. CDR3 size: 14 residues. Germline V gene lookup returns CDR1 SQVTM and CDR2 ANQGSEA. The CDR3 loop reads CSVQNYYRTDTQYF. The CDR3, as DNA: TGCAGCGTCCAGAACTACTATCGGACAGATACGCAGTATTTT.

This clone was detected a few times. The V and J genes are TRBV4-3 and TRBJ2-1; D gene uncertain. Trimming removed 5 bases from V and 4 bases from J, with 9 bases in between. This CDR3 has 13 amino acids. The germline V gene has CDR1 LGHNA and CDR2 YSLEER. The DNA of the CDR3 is TGCGCCAGCAGCTTAACAGATTACAATGAGCAGTTCTTC. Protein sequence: CASSLTDYNEQFF.

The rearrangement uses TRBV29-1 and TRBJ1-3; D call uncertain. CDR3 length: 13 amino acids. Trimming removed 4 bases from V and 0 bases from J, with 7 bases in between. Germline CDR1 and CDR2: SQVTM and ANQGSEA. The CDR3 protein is CSVAANSGNTIYF. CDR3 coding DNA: TGCAGCGTTGCAGCGAACTCTGGAAACACCATATATTTT. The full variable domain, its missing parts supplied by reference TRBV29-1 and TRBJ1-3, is SAVISQKPSRDICQRGTSLTIQCQVDSQVTMMFWYRQQPGQSLTLIATANQGSEATYESGFVIDKFPISRPNLTFSTLTVSNMSPEDSSIYLCSVAANSGNTIYFGEGSWLTVV.

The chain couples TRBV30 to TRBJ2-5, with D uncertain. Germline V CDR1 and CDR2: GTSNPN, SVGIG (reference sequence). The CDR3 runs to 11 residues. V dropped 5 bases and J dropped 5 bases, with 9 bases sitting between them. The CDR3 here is CAWGVQETQYF. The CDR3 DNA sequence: TGTGCCTGGGGGGTCCAGGAGACCCAGTACTTC.

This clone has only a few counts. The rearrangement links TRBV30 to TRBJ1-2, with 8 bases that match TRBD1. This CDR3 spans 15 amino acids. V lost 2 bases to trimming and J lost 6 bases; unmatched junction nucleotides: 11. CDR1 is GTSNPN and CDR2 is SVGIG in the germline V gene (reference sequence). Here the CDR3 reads CAWSSGGAEKHGYTF. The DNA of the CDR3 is TGTGCCTGGAGTTCAGGGGGCGCCGAGAAGCATGGCTACACCTTC.

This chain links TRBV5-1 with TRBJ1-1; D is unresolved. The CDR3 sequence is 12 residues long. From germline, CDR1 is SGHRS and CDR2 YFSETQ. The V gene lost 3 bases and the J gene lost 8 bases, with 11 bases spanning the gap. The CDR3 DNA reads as TGCGCCAGCAGCTCAGGCCAGCGAGAAGCTTTCTTT. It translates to CASSSGQREAFF. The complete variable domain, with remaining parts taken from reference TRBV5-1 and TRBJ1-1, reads KAGVTQTPRYLIKTRGQQVTLSCSPISGHRSVSWYQQTPGQGLQFLFEYFSETQRNKGNFPGRFSGRQFSNSRSEMNVSTLELGDSALYLCASSSGQREAFFGQGTRLTVV.

The CDR3 nucleotides read TGTGCCAGTAGTACACGGGCTTACACTGAAGCTTTCTTT. Protein: CASSTRAYTEAFF. The rearrangement joins TRBV19 to TRBJ1-1; D gene ambiguous. Trimming removed 4 bases at V and 3 bases at J, with 9 bases between. Germline CDR1 LNHDA, CDR2 SQIVND (reference sequence). There are 13 residues in the CDR3. The full variable domain, rest sourced from reference TRBV19 and TRBJ1-1, is DGGITQSPKYLFRKEGQNVTLSCEQNLNHDAMYWYRQDPGQGLRLIYYSQIVNDFQKGDIAEGYSVSREKKESFPLTVTSAQKNPTAFYLCASSTRAYTEAFFGQGTRLTVV.

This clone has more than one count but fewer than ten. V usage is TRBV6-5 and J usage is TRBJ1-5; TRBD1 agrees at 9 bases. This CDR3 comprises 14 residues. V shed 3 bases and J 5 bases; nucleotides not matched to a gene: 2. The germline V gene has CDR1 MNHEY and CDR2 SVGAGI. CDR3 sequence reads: CASSYRTGDQPQHF. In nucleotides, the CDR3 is TGTGCCAGCAGTTATAGGACAGGGGATCAGCCCCAGCATTTT.

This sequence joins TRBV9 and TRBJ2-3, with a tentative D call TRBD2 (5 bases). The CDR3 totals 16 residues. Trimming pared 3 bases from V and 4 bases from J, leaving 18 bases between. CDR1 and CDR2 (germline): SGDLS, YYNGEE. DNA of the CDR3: TGTGCCAGCAGCGCCATCGGACTCCATGGGGCAGATACGCAGTATTTT. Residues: CASSAIGLHGADTQYF.